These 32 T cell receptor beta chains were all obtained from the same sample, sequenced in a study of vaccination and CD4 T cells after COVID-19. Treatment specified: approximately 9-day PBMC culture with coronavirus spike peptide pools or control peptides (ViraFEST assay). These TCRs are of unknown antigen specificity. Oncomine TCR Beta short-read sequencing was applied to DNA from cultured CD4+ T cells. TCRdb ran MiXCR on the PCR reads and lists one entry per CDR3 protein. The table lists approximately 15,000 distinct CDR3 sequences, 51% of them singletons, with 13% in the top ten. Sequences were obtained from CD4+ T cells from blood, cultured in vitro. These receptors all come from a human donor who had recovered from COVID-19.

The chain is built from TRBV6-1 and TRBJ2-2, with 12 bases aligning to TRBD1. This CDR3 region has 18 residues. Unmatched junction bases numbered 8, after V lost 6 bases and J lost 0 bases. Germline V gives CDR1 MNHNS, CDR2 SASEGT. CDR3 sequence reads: CASRFKGQGATNTGELFF. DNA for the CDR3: TGTGCCAGCAGATTCAAGGGACAGGGGGCGACGAACACCGGGGAGCTGTTTTTT.

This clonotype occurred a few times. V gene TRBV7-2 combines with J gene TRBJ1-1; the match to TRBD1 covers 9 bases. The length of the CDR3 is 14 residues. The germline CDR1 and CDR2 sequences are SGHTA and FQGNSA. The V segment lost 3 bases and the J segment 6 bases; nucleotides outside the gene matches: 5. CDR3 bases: TGTGCCAGCAGCTTTTTTACAGGGGGCCCTGAAGCTTTCTTT. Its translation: CASSFFTGGPEAFF.

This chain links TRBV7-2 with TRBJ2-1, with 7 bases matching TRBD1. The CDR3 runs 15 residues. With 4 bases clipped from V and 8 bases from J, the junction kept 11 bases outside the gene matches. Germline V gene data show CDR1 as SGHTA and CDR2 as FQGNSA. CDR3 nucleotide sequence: TGTGCCAGCAGCTCCCAAGCACAGGGGACCTATGAGCAGTTCTTC. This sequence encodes CASSSQAQGTYEQFF.

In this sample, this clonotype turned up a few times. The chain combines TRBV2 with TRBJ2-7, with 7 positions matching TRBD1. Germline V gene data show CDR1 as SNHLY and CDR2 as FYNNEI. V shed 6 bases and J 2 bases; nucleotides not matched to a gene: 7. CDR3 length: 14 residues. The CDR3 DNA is TGTGCCAGCAGCATTAGGACAGGAGCCTACGAGCAGTACTTC. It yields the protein CASSIRTGAYEQYF.

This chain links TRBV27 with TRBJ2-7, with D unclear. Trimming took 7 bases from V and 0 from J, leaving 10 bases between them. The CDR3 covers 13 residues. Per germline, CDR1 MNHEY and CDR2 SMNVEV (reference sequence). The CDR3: CASMRLTSYEQYF. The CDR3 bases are TGTGCCAGCATGAGGCTAACCTCCTACGAGCAGTACTTC.

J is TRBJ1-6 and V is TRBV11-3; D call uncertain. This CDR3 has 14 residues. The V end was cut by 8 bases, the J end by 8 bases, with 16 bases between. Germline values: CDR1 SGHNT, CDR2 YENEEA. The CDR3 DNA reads TGTGCCAGCGGTGGTGCAACAGAAGATTCACCCCTCCACTTT. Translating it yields CASGGATEDSPLHF. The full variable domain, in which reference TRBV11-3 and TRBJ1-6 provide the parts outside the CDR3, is EAGVVQSPRYKIIEKKQPVAFWCNPISGHNTLYWYLQNLGQGPELLIRYENEEAVDDSQLPKDRFSAERLKGVDSTLKIQPAELGDSAVYLCASGGATEDSPLHFGNGTRLTVT.

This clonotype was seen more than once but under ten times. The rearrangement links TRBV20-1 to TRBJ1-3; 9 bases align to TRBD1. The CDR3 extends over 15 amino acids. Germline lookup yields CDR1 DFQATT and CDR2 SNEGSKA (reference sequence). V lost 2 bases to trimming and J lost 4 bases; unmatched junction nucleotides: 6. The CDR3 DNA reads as TGCAGTGCTAGACGGACAGGGGCGCTAGGAAACACCATATATTTT. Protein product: CSARRTGALGNTIYF.

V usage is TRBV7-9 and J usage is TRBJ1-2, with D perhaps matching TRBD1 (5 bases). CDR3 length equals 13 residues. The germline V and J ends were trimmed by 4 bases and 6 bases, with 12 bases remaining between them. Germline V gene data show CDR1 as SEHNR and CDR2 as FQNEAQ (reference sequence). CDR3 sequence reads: CASSSGDRNGYTF. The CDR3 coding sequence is TGTGCCAGCAGCTCAGGAGACAGAAATGGCTACACCTTC.

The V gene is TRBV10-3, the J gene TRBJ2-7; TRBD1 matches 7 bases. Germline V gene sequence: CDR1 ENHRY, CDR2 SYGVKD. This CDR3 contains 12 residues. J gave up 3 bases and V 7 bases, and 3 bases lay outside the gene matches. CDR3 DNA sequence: TGTGCCATCAAGGGACAGAACTACGAGCAGTACTTC. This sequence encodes CAIKGQNYEQYF.

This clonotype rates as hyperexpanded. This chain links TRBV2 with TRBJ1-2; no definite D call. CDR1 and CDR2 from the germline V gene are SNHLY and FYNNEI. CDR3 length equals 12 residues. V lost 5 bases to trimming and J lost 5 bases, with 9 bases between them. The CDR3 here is CASSHISYGYTF. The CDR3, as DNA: TGTGCCAGCAGTCACATCAGTTATGGCTACACCTTC.

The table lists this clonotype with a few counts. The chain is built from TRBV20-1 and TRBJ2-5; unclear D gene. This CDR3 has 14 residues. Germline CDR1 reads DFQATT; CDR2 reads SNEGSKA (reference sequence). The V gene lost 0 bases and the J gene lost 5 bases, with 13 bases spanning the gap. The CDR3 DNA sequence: TGCAGTGCTAGAGACCCTAGGGCAGGCGAGACCCAGTACTTC. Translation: CSARDPRAGETQYF.

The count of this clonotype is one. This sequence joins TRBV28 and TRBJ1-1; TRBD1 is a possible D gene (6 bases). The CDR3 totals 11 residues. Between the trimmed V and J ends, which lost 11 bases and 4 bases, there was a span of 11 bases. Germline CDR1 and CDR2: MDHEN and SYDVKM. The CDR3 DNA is TGTGCCGCAGGGGCTAGCACTGAAGCTTTCTTT. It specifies CAAGASTEAFF.

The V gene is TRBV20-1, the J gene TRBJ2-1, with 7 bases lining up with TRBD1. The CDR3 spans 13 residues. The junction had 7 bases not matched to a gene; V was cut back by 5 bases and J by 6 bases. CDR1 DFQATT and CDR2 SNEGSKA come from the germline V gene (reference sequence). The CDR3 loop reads CSALRGGFNEQFF. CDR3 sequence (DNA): TGCAGTGCTTTGCGAGGGGGCTTCAATGAGCAGTTCTTC.

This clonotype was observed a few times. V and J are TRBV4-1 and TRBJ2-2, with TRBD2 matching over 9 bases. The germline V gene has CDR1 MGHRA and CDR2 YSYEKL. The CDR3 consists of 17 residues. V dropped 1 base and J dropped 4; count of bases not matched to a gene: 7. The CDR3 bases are TGCGCCAGCAGCCAAGTCCCCGCGGGGGGGGGCACCGGGGAGCTGTTTTTT. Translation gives CASSQVPAGGGTGELFF.

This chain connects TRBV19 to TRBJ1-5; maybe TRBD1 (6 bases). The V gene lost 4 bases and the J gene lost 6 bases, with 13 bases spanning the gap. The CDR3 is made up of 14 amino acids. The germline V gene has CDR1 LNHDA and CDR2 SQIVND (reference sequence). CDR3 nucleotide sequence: TGTGCCAGTAGTAGGGGTAGGGGGGCTCAGCCCCAGCATTTT. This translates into CASSRGRGAQPQHF.

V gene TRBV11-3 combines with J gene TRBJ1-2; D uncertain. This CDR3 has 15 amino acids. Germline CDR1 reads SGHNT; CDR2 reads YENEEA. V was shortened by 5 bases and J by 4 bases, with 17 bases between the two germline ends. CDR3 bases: TGTGCCAGCAGCGGTCTCGAGAACGCTTTCTATGGCTACACCTTC. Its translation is CASSGLENAFYGYTF.

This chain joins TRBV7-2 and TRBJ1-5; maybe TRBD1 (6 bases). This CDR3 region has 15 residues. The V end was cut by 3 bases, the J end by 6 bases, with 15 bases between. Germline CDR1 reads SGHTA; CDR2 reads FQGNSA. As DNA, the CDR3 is TGTGCCAGCAGCTTGAACAGGGCCCTGGGTCAGCCCCAGCATTTT. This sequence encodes CASSLNRALGQPQHF.

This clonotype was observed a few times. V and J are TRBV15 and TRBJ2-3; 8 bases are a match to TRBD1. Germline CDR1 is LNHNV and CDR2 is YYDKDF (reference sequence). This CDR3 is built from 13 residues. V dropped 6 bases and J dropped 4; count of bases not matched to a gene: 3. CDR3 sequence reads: CATRGTGADTQYF. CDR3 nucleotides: TGTGCCACCAGAGGGACAGGAGCAGATACGCAGTATTTT.

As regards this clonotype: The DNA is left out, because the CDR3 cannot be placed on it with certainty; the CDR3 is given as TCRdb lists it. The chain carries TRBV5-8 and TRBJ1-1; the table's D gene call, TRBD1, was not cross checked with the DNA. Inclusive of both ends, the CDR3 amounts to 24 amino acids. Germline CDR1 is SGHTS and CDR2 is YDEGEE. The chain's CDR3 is CASSLRYEGSYEQYFGPGQAEAFF.

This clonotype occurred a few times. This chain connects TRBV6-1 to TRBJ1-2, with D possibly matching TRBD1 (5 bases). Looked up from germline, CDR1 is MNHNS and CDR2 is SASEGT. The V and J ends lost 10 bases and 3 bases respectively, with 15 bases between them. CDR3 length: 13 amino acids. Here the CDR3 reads CATTRTGHYGYTF. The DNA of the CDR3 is TGTGCCACCACCCGTACAGGACACTATGGCTACACCTTC.

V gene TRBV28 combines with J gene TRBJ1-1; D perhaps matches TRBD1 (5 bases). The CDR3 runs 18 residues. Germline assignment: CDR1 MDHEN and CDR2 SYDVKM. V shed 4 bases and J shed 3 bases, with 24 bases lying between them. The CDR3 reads CASSYDWAGTSRYTEAFF. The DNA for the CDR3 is TGTGCCAGCAGTTATGATTGGGCAGGGACTAGTAGGTACACTGAAGCTTTCTTT.

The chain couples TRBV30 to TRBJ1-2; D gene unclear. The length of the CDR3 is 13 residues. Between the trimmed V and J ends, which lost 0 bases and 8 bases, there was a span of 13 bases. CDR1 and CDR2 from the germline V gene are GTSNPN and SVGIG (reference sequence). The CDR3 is CAWSVRVVGGYTF. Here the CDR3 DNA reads TGTGCCTGGAGTGTACGAGTAGTAGGGGGCTACACCTTC.

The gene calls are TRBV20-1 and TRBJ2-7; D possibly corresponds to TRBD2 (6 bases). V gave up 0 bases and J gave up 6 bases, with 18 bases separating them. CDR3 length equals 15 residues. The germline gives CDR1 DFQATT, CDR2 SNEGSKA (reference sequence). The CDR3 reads CSARDLAGTISEQYF. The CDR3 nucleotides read TGCAGTGCTAGAGATCTGGCGGGGACCATCTCCGAGCAGTACTTC.

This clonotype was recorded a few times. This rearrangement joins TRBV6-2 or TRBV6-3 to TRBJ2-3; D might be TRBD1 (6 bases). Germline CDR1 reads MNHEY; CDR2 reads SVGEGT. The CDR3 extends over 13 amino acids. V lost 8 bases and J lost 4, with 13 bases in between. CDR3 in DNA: TGTGCCAGCGGAACAGGGTGGGCAGATACGCAGTATTTT. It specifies CASGTGWADTQYF.

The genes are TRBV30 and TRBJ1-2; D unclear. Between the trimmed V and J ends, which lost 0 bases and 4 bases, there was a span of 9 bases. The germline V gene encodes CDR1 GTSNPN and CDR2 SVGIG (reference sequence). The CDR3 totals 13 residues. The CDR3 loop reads CAWSVKGSYGYTF. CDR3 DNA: TGTGCCTGGAGTGTGAAGGGAAGCTATGGCTACACCTTC.

This CDR3 is CASSQNSGTYNEQFF. The CDR3 coding sequence is TGTGCCAGCTCACAAAACTCCGGGACCTACAATGAGCAGTTCTTC. The chain has TRBV18 and TRBJ2-1, with a weak D call TRBD2 (5 bases). The V gene lost 4 bases and the J gene lost 2 bases, with 12 bases spanning the gap. Germline CDR1 and CDR2: KGHSH and LQKENI. This CDR3 is 15 amino acids long.

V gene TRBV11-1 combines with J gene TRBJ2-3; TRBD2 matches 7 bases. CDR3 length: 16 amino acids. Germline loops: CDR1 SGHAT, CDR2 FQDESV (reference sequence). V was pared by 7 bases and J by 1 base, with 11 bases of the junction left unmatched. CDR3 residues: CASTIAGLAGTDTQYF. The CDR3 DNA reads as TGTGCCAGCACCATTGCCGGGCTAGCGGGCACAGATACGCAGTATTTT. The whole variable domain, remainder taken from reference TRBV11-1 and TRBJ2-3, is EAEVAQSPRYKITEKSQAVAFWCDPISGHATLYWYRQILGQGPELLVQFQDESVVDDSQLPKDRFSAERLKGVDSTLKIQPAELGDSAMYLCASTIAGLAGTDTQYFGPGTRLTVL.

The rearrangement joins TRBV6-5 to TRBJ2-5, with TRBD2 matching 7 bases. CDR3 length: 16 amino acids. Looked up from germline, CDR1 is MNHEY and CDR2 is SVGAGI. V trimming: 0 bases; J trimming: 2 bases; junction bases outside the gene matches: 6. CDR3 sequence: CASSYSAGVTQETQYF. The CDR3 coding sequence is TGTGCCAGCAGTTACTCGGCGGGAGTAACACAAGAGACCCAGTACTTC.

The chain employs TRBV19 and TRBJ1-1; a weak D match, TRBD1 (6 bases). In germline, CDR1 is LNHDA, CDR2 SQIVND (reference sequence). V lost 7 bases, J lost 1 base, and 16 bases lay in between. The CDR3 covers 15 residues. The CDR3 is CASIQGRRGNTEAFF. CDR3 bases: TGTGCCAGTATACAGGGACGTCGGGGGAACACTGAAGCTTTCTTT.

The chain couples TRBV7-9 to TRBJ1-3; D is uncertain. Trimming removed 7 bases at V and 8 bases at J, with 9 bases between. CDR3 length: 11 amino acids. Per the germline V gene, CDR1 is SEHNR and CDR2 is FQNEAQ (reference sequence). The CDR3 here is CASTILDTIYF. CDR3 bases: TGTGCCAGCACCATCCTCGACACCATATATTTT.

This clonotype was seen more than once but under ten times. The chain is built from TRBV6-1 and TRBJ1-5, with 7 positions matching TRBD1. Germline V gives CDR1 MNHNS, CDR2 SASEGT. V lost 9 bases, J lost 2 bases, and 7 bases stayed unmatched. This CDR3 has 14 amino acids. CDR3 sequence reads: CASSITGGNQPQHF. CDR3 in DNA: TGTGCCAGTTCAATTACAGGGGGCAATCAGCCCCAGCATTTT.

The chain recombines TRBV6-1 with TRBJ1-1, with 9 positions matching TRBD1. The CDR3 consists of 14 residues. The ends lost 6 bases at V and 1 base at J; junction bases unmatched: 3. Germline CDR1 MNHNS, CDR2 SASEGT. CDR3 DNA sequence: TGTGCCAGCAGGAGGGACAGGGCGAACACTGAAGCTTTCTTT. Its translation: CASRRDRANTEAFF.